This TCR beta chain stems from a study of post-analysis software for immune sequencing data. Across the study: Both relapsing-remitting and secondary progressive multiple sclerosis featured among the disease courses, as did progressive-relapsing multiple sclerosis. The study, taken as a whole, reports: TRBV5-6, TRBV5-1 and TRBV20-1 belonged to a set of roughly 5 TRBV segments that were more frequent in patients than controls.

Trimming left V 6 bases short and J 0 bases short, with 13 bases between. Germline lookup yields CDR1 DFQATT and CDR2 SNEGSKA (reference sequence). CDR3 length: 14 amino acids. Remarks on this clonotype: The antigen remains unidentified.

The TCR beta cDNA libraries contained unique molecular identifiers. Each CDR3 protein gets one entry after TCRdb re-called the PCR reads with MiXCR. The table lists roughly 670,000 distinct CDR3 sequences, more than 50% of them singletons. Sequenced material: blood. The chain employs TRBV20-1 and TRBJ2-3, with D hard to call. The sequence was obtained from a girl aged 2-10 years with multiple sclerosis. The CDR3 DNA reads as TGCAGTGCACTACTGCTCACTAGCACAGATACGCAGTATTTT. Its protein product is CSALLLTSTDTQYF.